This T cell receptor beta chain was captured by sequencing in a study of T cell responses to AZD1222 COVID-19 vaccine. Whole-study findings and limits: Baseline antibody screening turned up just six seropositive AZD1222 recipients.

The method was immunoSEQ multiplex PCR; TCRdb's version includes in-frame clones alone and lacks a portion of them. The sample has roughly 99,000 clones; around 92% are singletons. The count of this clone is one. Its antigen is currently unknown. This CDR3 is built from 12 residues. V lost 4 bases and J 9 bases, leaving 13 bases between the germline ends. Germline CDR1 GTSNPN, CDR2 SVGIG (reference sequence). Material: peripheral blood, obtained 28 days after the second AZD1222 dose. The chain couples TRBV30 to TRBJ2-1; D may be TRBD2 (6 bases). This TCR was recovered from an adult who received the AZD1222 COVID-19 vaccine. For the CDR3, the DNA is TGTGCCTGGAAACGCCTCGGGGGTGAGCAGTTCTTC. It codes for CAWKRLGGEQFF.